This entry features one T cell receptor (beta chain) sequence. This entry is derived from a study of shared clonotypes between healthy human individuals. Genomic DNA of every subset was divided equally among multiple immunoSEQ plates. Generated by immunoSEQ multiplex PCR, the TCRdb table keeps only in-frame clones and is missing some. The sample records 550,000 to 750,000 clones, roughly 96% being singletons. Trimming removed 6 bases at V and 3 bases at J, with 24 bases between. The CDR3 contains 17 residues. Germline V lookup: CDR1 MDHEN, CDR2 SYDVKM. As defined, naive CD8 cells were CD45RO-negative and positively selected for CCR7, with terminally differentiated effector memory CD45RA+ cells excluded.

The sample comprised naive CD8+ T cells sorted from blood. This sequence originates from a woman aged 25 to 45 in good health. The J gene is TRBJ2-7, the V gene TRBV28; D is possibly TRBD1 (5 bases). CDR3 in amino acids: CASRGPARQVLLYEQYF. DNA for the CDR3: TGTGCCAGCAGGGGGCCTGCTCGTCAGGTTCTCCTCTACGAGCAGTACTTC.